The entry that follows covers one T cell receptor (beta chain) sequence. TCRdb keeps only in-frame clones here, not all; method: immunoSEQ multiplex PCR. In the table there are 85,000 to 100,000 clones, approximately 91% of which are singletons. This entry comes from a study of PD-L1 blockade in urothelial cancer. About the study: Atezolizumab at 1,200 mg intravenously every 3 weeks was started by patients in 2014. Males with urothelial cancer arising in the bladder constituted about 85% of the roughly 29 patients. Patients previously received 0 to 3 chemotherapy regimens.

Trimming pared 5 bases from V and 9 bases from J, leaving 11 bases between. The length of the CDR3 is 12 residues. The germline V gene encodes CDR1 MGHRA and CDR2 YSYEKL. The V and J genes are TRBV4-1 and TRBJ2-1; TRBD2 is a possible D gene (5 bases). The clonotype originates from a man aged 55 to 69 with urothelial cancer. The source material was PBMCs, sampled around atezolizumab (anti-PD-L1) treatment. CDR3 nucleotides: TGCGCCAGCAGCTACGACGAGGGTGAGCAGTTCTTC. Translating it yields CASSYDEGEQFF.